This is a list of T cell receptor beta chains from one sample in a study of blood T cell repertoires in COVID-19. Generated by immunoSEQ multiplex PCR, the TCRdb table keeps only in-frame clones and is missing some. The sample lists roughly 63,000 clones, around 89% occurring once. Sequencing was done on a sample of peripheral blood. These receptors all come from a man aged 45 to 65 with acute or convalescent COVID-19. CDR3s include the opening cysteine and the closing phenylalanine or tryptophan. Fields, in order: CDR3 protein, V gene.

CDR3 protein: CASSHGRDSYNEQFF; V gene: TRBV3-1/TRBV3-2
CDR3 protein: CASSVTGGNGYTF; V gene: TRBV2
CDR3 protein: CASSPWGQIVWNTEAFF; V gene: TRBV7-6
CDR3 protein: CASSYRTSSTDTQYF; V gene: TRBV6-5
CDR3 protein: CAWSVEAYYGYTF; V gene: TRBV30
CDR3 protein: CASSQPGQGWNEQFF; V gene: TRBV3-1/TRBV3-2
CDR3 protein: CASSLYRNTEAFF; V gene: TRBV27
CDR3 protein: CASSLVADNEQFF; V gene: TRBV11-3
CDR3 protein: CASSKESHTGNTIYF; V gene: TRBV21-1
CDR3 protein: CASSLRGGNQPQHF; V gene: TRBV28
CDR3 protein: CASRRTSGLPYEQYF; V gene: TRBV14
CDR3 protein: CASSQGRSGPLHF; V gene: TRBV3-1/TRBV3-2
CDR3 protein: CASSGSSYNSPLHF; V gene: TRBV4-1
CDR3 protein: CASTTGLPYNEQFF; V gene: TRBV19
CDR3 protein: CASRAVGGSYNEQFF; V gene: TRBV9
CDR3 protein: CASSQGRAAANGYTF; V gene: TRBV3-1/TRBV3-2
CDR3 protein: CASSPPPGSGFGYTF; V gene: TRBV18
CDR3 protein: CASSQGGRASGNNEQFF; V gene: TRBV4-3
CDR3 protein: CASTKGGGGNQPQHF; V gene: TRBV28
CDR3 protein: CASSRSGLDYGYTF; V gene: TRBV4-2
CDR3 protein: CASSIRVYSNQPQHF; V gene: TRBV19
CDR3 protein: CASSGGQRYTF; V gene: TRBV27
CDR3 protein: CSGKGQGYTEAFF; V gene: TRBV29-1
CDR3 protein: CASSPGRGSNQPQHF; V gene: TRBV2
CDR3 protein: CAWSGLPGTEAFF; V gene: TRBV30
CDR3 protein: CASRLTGGITEAFF; V gene: TRBV6-5
CDR3 protein: CASSERGLGYNEKLFF; V gene: TRBV6-1
CDR3 protein: CASSAQVGLAGANEQFF; V gene: TRBV7-2
CDR3 protein: CASSPPSTDTQYF; V gene: TRBV18
CDR3 protein: CASSLPGLAGVAGELFF; V gene: TRBV11-3
CDR3 protein: CSVAGTGAYNEQFF; V gene: TRBV29-1
CDR3 protein: CASSLGPGLAGNIQYF; V gene: TRBV11-2
CDR3 protein: CASSPQGGGQGSPLHF; V gene: TRBV7-2
CDR3 protein: CASSLVGVNTEAFF; V gene: TRBV13
CDR3 protein: CASSLGGGSEETQYF; V gene: TRBV5-4
CDR3 protein: CSVWKGLDRTGELFF; V gene: TRBV29-1
CDR3 protein: CASSILTEDYGYTF; V gene: TRBV19
CDR3 protein: CASSSQNEKLFF; V gene: TRBV7-9
CDR3 protein: CASKTGGTGETQYF; V gene: TRBV7-9
CDR3 protein: CASRLAGGPGYNEQFF; V gene: TRBV27
CDR3 protein: CSVEKRGRTYNEQFF; V gene: TRBV29-1
CDR3 protein: CASRPLGGSSYNSPLHF; V gene: TRBV27
CDR3 protein: CASSVAGQLNYGYTF; V gene: TRBV9
CDR3 protein: CASSVLAGSTGELFF; V gene: TRBV9
CDR3 protein: CASSWRGREQYF; V gene: TRBV27
CDR3 protein: CASSLAVGAAVQPQHF; V gene: TRBV7-9
CDR3 protein: CASSRVPGQPGELFF; V gene: TRBV5-1
CDR3 protein: CASSYRSTSDRTQYF; V gene: TRBV6-2/TRBV6-3
CDR3 protein: CAINGLAGDNEQFF; V gene: TRBV10-3
CDR3 protein: CASSYSEESMNTEAFF; V gene: TRBV6-5
CDR3 protein: CASSDGTGGSQPQHF; V gene: TRBV7-9
CDR3 protein: CASSLSGNQPQHF; V gene: TRBV28
CDR3 protein: CASSMIGTGGYGYTF; V gene: TRBV19